This entry lists 11 T cell receptor beta chains sequenced from one sample in a study of cytomegalovirus exposure and HLA in healthy donors. PCR involved 60 Vbeta and 13 Jbeta primers. TCRdb's table, derived via immunoSEQ multiplex PCR, lists solely in-frame clones and lacks some. The sample records about 130,000 clones, over 75% being singletons. Sequenced sample: PBMCs. Receptors originate from a boy aged 5-17 years in good health and CMV-seronegative.

The genes are TRBV23-1 and TRBJ1-5; maybe TRBD1 (6 bases). TRBV23-1 has ORF status, its function being uncertain. This CDR3 has 14 amino acids. The V end lost 2 bases, the J end lost 5 bases, and 10 bases lay between the germline ends. In DNA, the CDR3 is TGCGCCAGCAGTCAAGGGACACCCCATCAGCCCCAGCATTTT. Protein sequence: CASSQGTPHQPQHF.

The table lists this clone with a few counts. This chain links TRBV6-5 with TRBJ1-2; no clear D gene. CDR1 is MNHEY and CDR2 is SVGAGI in the germline V gene. V shed 4 bases and J shed 8 bases, with 20 bases lying between them. The CDR3 totals 15 residues. CDR3 in amino acids: CASSSKTSFSIGYTF. DNA for the CDR3: TGTGCCAGCAGTTCCAAGACAAGCTTCTCAATAGGCTACACCTTC.

The rearrangement links TRBV2 to TRBJ1-2; TRBD1 aligns across 8 bases. V was clipped by 7 bases and J by 4 bases; unmatched bases: 5. Germline lookup yields CDR1 SNHLY and CDR2 FYNNEI. The CDR3 has 13 amino acids. The CDR3 bases are TGTGCCAGCACCGAGACAGGGGTCTATGGCTACACCTTC. Translating it yields CASTETGVYGYTF.

V usage is TRBV7-8 and J usage is TRBJ2-2; D ambiguous. Germline CDR1 and CDR2: SGHVS and FQNEAQ. Trimming removed 1 base from V and 6 bases from J, with 9 bases in between. This CDR3 comprises 14 residues. CDR3 loop: CASSLGPRPGELFF. The CDR3 bases are TGTGCCAGCAGCTTAGGCCCCAGGCCCGGGGAGCTGTTTTTT.

V gene TRBV6-1 combines with J gene TRBJ2-2, with 9 positions matching TRBD1. With 3 bases clipped from V and 6 bases from J, the junction kept 8 bases outside the gene matches. This CDR3 is built from 16 residues. Germline lookup yields CDR1 MNHNS and CDR2 SASEGT. CDR3 nucleotides: TGTGCCAGCAGTGAGCGCCCGGGACAGGGTGCCGGGGAGCTGTTTTTT. Encoded protein: CASSERPGQGAGELFF.

The chain joins TRBV7-2 to TRBJ2-5; 10 bases line up with TRBD1. J lost 4 bases, V lost 1 base, and 6 bases had no gene match. This CDR3 has 16 amino acids. Germline V gene sequence: CDR1 SGHTA, CDR2 FQGNSA. The CDR3 spells CASSLGPGQGSETQYF. The CDR3 DNA reads TGTGCCAGCAGCTTAGGGCCGGGACAGGGGTCAGAGACCCAGTACTTC.

The chain combines TRBV6-1 with TRBJ2-7; TRBD1 matches 11 bases. V shed 6 bases and J 7 bases; nucleotides not matched to a gene: 5. The CDR3 covers 13 residues. In germline, CDR1 is MNHNS, CDR2 SASEGT. The CDR3 DNA reads TGTGCCAGCAGGGACAGGGGGCTTTATGAGCAGTACTTC. This codes for CASRDRGLYEQYF.

The chain employs TRBV9 and TRBJ2-1, with a weak D call TRBD2 (5 bases). The CDR3 is made up of 17 amino acids. V lost 3 bases to trimming and J lost 0 bases, with 16 bases between them. Germline loops: CDR1 SGDLS, CDR2 YYNGEE. CDR3 bases: TGTGCCAGCAGCGCCGAGGGAGCGGACCTCTCCTACAATGAGCAGTTCTTC. It specifies CASSAEGADLSYNEQFF. Supplemented by reference TRBV9 and TRBJ2-1, the full variable domain reads DSGVTQTPKHLITATGQRVTLRCSPRSGDLSVYWYQQSLDQGLQFLIQYYNGEERAKGNILERFSAQQFPDLHSELNLSSLELGDSALYFCASSAEGADLSYNEQFFGPGTRLTVL.

The count of this clone is one. V usage is TRBV19 and J usage is TRBJ2-3; 11 bases align to TRBD1. This CDR3 is built from 15 residues. Trimming took 9 bases from V and 1 from J; bases not matched to a gene: 6. CDR1 is LNHDA, CDR2 SQIVND, per germline (reference sequence). This CDR3 reads CASRPGQGGTDTQYF. The CDR3 DNA follows: TGTGCCAGCCGGCCGGGACAGGGGGGCACAGATACGCAGTATTTT. Looking up the rest from reference TRBV19 and TRBJ2-3 gives the full variable domain: DGGITQSPKYLFRKEGQNVTLSCEQNLNHDAMYWYRQDPGQGLRLIYYSQIVNDFQKGDIAEGYSVSREKKESFPLTVTSAQKNPTAFYLCASRPGQGGTDTQYFGPGTRLTVL.

V and J are TRBV4-3 and TRBJ2-3; no definite D call. This CDR3 contains 15 residues. V dropped 0 bases and J dropped 0 bases, with 7 bases sitting between them. Germline CDR1 LGHNA, CDR2 YSLEER. The CDR3 coding sequence is TGCGCCAGCAGCCAAGACCTCGTTAGCACAGATACGCAGTATTTT. Protein sequence: CASSQDLVSTDTQYF.

This clone occurred once. The V and J genes are TRBV6-1 and TRBJ2-1; 8 bases fit TRBD2. The CDR3 sequence is 16 residues long. The junction had 12 bases not matched to a gene; V was cut back by 6 bases and J by 5 bases. Germline values: CDR1 MNHNS, CDR2 SASEGT. CDR3 in amino acids: CASRETGLASDNEQFF. The CDR3 coding sequence is TGTGCCAGCAGAGAAACCGGACTAGCCAGTGACAATGAGCAGTTCTTC.